Below, 30 T cell receptor beta chains from the same sample are listed, as sequenced in a study of T cell changes during pregnancy in multiple sclerosis. The method was immunoSEQ multiplex PCR; TCRdb's version includes in-frame clones alone and lacks a portion of them. The repertoire consists of under 95,000 clones, with roughly 92% occurring once and the leading ten covering around 2%. The material was peripheral blood, obtained in the second trimester of pregnancy. The receptors were sampled from a female donor with multiple sclerosis, enrolled in a pregnancy study.

The chain has TRBV19 and TRBJ2-2, with TRBD2 identical over 9 bases. Germline V gene sequence: CDR1 LNHDA, CDR2 SQIVND (reference sequence). This CDR3 spans 14 amino acids. V shed 6 bases and J 6 bases; nucleotides not matched to a gene: 5. This chain's CDR3 is CASRSVAGAGELFF. The CDR3 region has the DNA TGTGCCAGTAGATCCGTAGCGGGAGCCGGGGAGCTGTTTTTT.

This chain connects TRBV7-3 to TRBJ1-2; no definite D call. The length of the CDR3 is 16 residues. Germline assignment: CDR1 SGHTA and CDR2 FQGTGA. V was pared by 2 bases and J by 1 base, with 14 bases between. The CDR3 DNA follows: TGTGCCAGCAGCTTAGACCGGACGGAGGATAACTATGGCTACACCTTC. As protein: CASSLDRTEDNYGYTF.

The chain recombines TRBV6-5 with TRBJ2-7; D is undetermined. The V end was cut by 5 bases, the J end by 13 bases, with 15 bases between. In germline, CDR1 is MNHEY, CDR2 SVGAGI. The CDR3 extends over 11 amino acids. CDR3 nucleotides: TGTGCCAGCAGTACCCCGGCACAGAGCTACTTC. This encodes CASSTPAQSYF.

The genes are TRBV7-3 and TRBJ2-5, with 10 bases that match TRBD1. J lost 4 bases, V lost 1 base, and 3 bases had no gene match. The CDR3 covers 15 residues. Germline CDR1 reads SGHTA; CDR2 reads FQGTGA. The CDR3 nucleotides are TGTGCCAGCAGCTTAAGACAGGGGGCGGGAGAGACCCAGTACTTC. It yields the protein CASSLRQGAGETQYF.

This clone was counted between two and nine times. This chain's CDR3 is CASSEASGRGTDTQYF. The CDR3 nucleotides read TGTGCCAGCAGTGAAGCTAGCGGGAGGGGCACAGATACGCAGTATTTT. The V and J genes are TRBV6-4 and TRBJ2-3; 12 nucleotides line up with TRBD2. The CDR3 is 16 amino acids. Germline loops: CDR1 MRHNA, CDR2 SNTAGT. After removal of 3 bases from V and 1 base from J, the junction contained 2 bases not matched to a gene.

The V call is TRBV6-1, the J call TRBJ1-5; TRBD1 aligns across 9 bases. V lost 2 bases and J lost 5; bases outside the gene matches: 4. The CDR3 spans 15 residues. Germline CDR1 and CDR2: MNHNS and SASEGT. This CDR3 reads CASSEYRGLHQPQHF. The DNA for the CDR3 is TGTGCCAGCAGTGAATACAGGGGGCTCCATCAGCCCCAGCATTTT.

This chain uses TRBV7-2 with TRBJ1-2; a possible D gene is TRBD1 (6 bases). The CDR3 length is 15 residues. V lost 5 bases to trimming and J lost 5 bases, with 18 bases between them. From germline, CDR1 is SGHTA and CDR2 FQGNSA. The CDR3 region is CASSHGEAGVYGYTF. As DNA, the CDR3 is TGTGCCAGCAGCCACGGCGAGGCAGGGGTGTATGGCTACACCTTC.

The chain couples TRBV9 to TRBJ1-2, with D hard to call. This CDR3 has 12 residues. Germline lookup yields CDR1 SGDLS and CDR2 YYNGEE. Trimming left V 0 bases short and J 5 bases short, with 5 bases between. The CDR3 here is CASSVVQYGYTF. The CDR3 bases are TGTGCCAGCAGCGTAGTCCAGTATGGCTACACCTTC.

The chain is built from TRBV29-1 and TRBJ1-2, with 9 positions matching TRBD1. J lost 5 bases, V lost 1 base, and 14 bases had no gene match. The germline V gene encodes CDR1 SQVTM and CDR2 ANQGSEA. This CDR3 has 17 amino acids. This chain's CDR3 is CSVEGTGDFANGYGYTF. CDR3 in DNA: TGCAGCGTTGAAGGGACAGGGGATTTTGCGAATGGGTATGGCTACACCTTC.

This chain's CDR3 is CASSDPTWRGVIQETQYF. In DNA form, the CDR3 reads TGTGCCAGCAGCGACCCGACTTGGCGGGGGGTGATACAAGAGACCCAGTACTTC. The chain recombines TRBV7-3 with TRBJ2-5; 8 bases line up with TRBD2. Germline values: CDR1 SGHTA, CDR2 FQGTGA. This CDR3 contains 18 residues. The junction had 16 bases not matched to a gene; V was cut back by 5 bases and J by 2 bases.

This chain links TRBV5-1 with TRBJ2-5; perhaps TRBD2 as D (5 bases). The germline V and J ends were trimmed by 0 bases and 5 bases, with 11 bases remaining between them. The CDR3 extends over 14 amino acids. Germline lookup yields CDR1 SGHRS and CDR2 YFSETQ. DNA for the CDR3: TGCGCCAGCAGCTTGGAATATAGAGGGGAGACCCAGTACTTC. Its protein is CASSLEYRGETQYF.

The rearrangement joins TRBV19 to TRBJ1-4; weak D call: TRBD1 (6 bases). Trimming took off 4 bases at V and 8 bases at J, with 17 bases between the two ends. The CDR3 totals 15 residues. CDR1 is LNHDA and CDR2 is SQIVND in the germline V gene (reference sequence). The CDR3 loop is CASSSQGNSIEKLFF. Written as DNA, the CDR3 is TGTGCCAGTAGTAGTCAGGGGAATTCGATCGAAAAACTGTTTTTT.

The chain joins TRBV5-5 to TRBJ2-7; D ambiguous. Trimming pared 0 bases from V and 4 bases from J, leaving 8 bases between. In germline, CDR1 is SGHKS, CDR2 YYEKEE (reference sequence). The CDR3 spans 13 residues. The CDR3 DNA is TGTGCCAGCAGCTTGGGAAGCAGGTACGAGCAGTACTTC. Protein product: CASSLGSRYEQYF.

The V gene is TRBV25-1, the J gene TRBJ2-7; TRBD2 aligns across 8 bases. Germline V gives CDR1 MGHDK, CDR2 SYGVNS. The length of the CDR3 is 14 residues. Germline trimming cut 5 bases from V and 7 bases from J; bases unmatched to any gene: 10. The CDR3 DNA reads as TGTGCCAGCAGTCAAACGGGAGGGCCGGGGGAGCAGTACTTC. Translated: CASSQTGGPGEQYF.

The chain couples TRBV15 to TRBJ1-5, with a weak D call TRBD1 (6 bases). V was shortened by 5 bases and J by 5 bases, with 16 bases between the two germline ends. Germline V lookup: CDR1 LNHNV, CDR2 YYDKDF (reference sequence). The CDR3 runs 15 residues. The CDR3 here is CATSGTGPGDQPQHF. The CDR3, as DNA: TGTGCCACCAGCGGAACAGGGCCAGGAGATCAGCCCCAGCATTTT.

This clone has only one observation. The V gene is TRBV7-2, the J gene TRBJ2-7; possible D gene TRBD2, 7 bases. Between the trimmed V and J ends, which lost 1 base and 4 bases, there was a span of 17 bases. Germline V gene data show CDR1 as SGHTA and CDR2 as FQGNSA. The CDR3 runs to 16 residues. CDR3 bases: TGTGCCAGCAGCTTAGTGGGGGCTAGCGGTTCTTACGAGCAGTACTTC. Protein sequence: CASSLVGASGSYEQYF. Combining the CDR3 with reference TRBV7-2 and TRBJ2-7 gives the whole variable domain GAGVSQSPSNKVTEKGKDVELRCDPISGHTALYWYRQSLGQGLEFLIYFQGNSAPDKSGLPSDRFSAERTGGSVSTLTIQRTQQEDSAVYLCASSLVGASGSYEQYFGPGTRLTVT.

This clone was detected only a few times. Other DNA variants within this sample encode the same CDR3. The CDR3 coding sequence is TGTGCCAGCAGTTACCGACAGGGTCCCTACGAGCAGTACTTC. Its translation is CASSYRQGPYEQYF. The rearrangement links TRBV6-6 to TRBJ2-7, with TRBD1 matching 7 bases. The length of the CDR3 is 14 residues. CDR1 and CDR2 from the germline V gene are MNHNY and SVGAGI (reference sequence). The junction had 3 bases not matched to a gene; V was cut back by 2 bases and J by 2 bases.

This sequence joins TRBV7-2 and TRBJ1-2, with D possibly being TRBD1 (5 bases). Germline V gene data show CDR1 as SGHTA and CDR2 as FQGNSA. This CDR3 contains 17 residues. V shed 6 bases and J shed 7 bases, with 27 bases lying between them. CDR3 DNA: TGTGCCAGCAGGACCTCTTTACCCGCGGGACTCCAAGGTGGCTACACCTTC. As protein: CASRTSLPAGLQGGYTF. The variable domain in full, completed from reference TRBV7-2 and TRBJ1-2, reads GAGVSQSPSNKVTEKGKDVELRCDPISGHTALYWYRQSLGQGLEFLIYFQGNSAPDKSGLPSDRFSAERTGGSVSTLTIQRTQQEDSAVYLCASRTSLPAGLQGGYTFGSGTRLTVV.

The V and J genes are TRBV6-6 and TRBJ1-5; perhaps TRBD1 as D (6 bases). This CDR3 is 15 amino acids long. Trimming left V 4 bases short and J 3 bases short, with 13 bases between. Germline lookup yields CDR1 MNHNY and CDR2 SVGAGI (reference sequence). CDR3 DNA: TGTGCCAGCAGTTTCTCGGGGGCGGACAATCAGCCCCAGCATTTT. This encodes CASSFSGADNQPQHF.

J is TRBJ2-1 and V is TRBV27; TRBD2 aligns across 8 bases. V lost 5 bases to trimming and J lost 0 bases; unmatched junction nucleotides: 12. Germline CDR1 reads MNHEY; CDR2 reads SMNVEV (reference sequence). The length of the CDR3 is 18 residues. DNA of the CDR3: TGTGCCAGCAGTCCATCGTCGACTAGCGCTAGCTCCTACAATGAGCAGTTCTTC. The encoded protein is CASSPSSTSASSYNEQFF.

The chain carries TRBV29-1 and TRBJ2-3; D remains unclear. This CDR3 spans 13 amino acids. V shed 5 bases and J shed 0 bases, with 9 bases lying between them. Germline V gives CDR1 SQVTM, CDR2 ANQGSEA. The CDR3 DNA reads as TGCAGCGTTTCAGCGACTAGCACAGATACGCAGTATTTT. This translates into CSVSATSTDTQYF.

In DNA, the CDR3 is TGTGCCAGCAGCTTCGGGCAGGGGATCCACAATGAGCAGTTCTTC. This translates into CASSFGQGIHNEQFF. The V gene is TRBV7-9, the J gene TRBJ2-1, with D possibly TRBD1 on 6 matching bases. Germline V gene sequence: CDR1 SEHNR, CDR2 FQNEAQ (reference sequence). The V gene lost 3 bases and the J gene lost 5 bases, with 14 bases spanning the gap. The CDR3 is 15 amino acids.

The V call is TRBV7-9, the J call TRBJ1-5, with 7 bases that match TRBD1. Germline lookup yields CDR1 SEHNR and CDR2 FQNEAQ (reference sequence). There are 13 residues in the CDR3. J was trimmed by 4 bases and V by 4 bases; bases with no gene match: 1. CDR3 nucleotides: TGTGCCAGCAGCTCGGACAGGAATCAGCCCCAGCATTTT. Amino acids: CASSSDRNQPQHF.

This clone occurred once. The DNA of the CDR3 is TGCGCCAGCAGCCGGGGGTTGGGTACGGGGAATATGAACACTGAAGCTTTCTTT. This translates into CASSRGLGTGNMNTEAFF. The chain recombines TRBV5-1 with TRBJ1-1, with a tentative D call TRBD1 (5 bases). Germline CDR1 and CDR2: SGHRS and YFSETQ. The length of the CDR3 is 18 residues. The V and J ends lost 4 bases and 0 bases respectively, with 22 bases between them.

The chain employs TRBV18 and TRBJ2-5; TRBD2 matches 13 bases. The ends lost 1 base at V and 5 bases at J; junction bases unmatched: 4. This CDR3 comprises 16 residues. Germline CDR1 and CDR2: KGHSH and LQKENI. The CDR3: CASSPLGTSGMETQYF. The DNA for the CDR3 is TGTGCCAGCTCACCACTTGGGACTAGCGGGATGGAGACCCAGTACTTC.

The V gene is TRBV29-1, the J gene TRBJ1-2; D perhaps matches TRBD1 (5 bases). The CDR3 totals 15 residues. CDR1 is SQVTM, CDR2 ANQGSEA, per germline. Trimming took 3 bases from V and 4 from J, leaving 18 bases between them. The CDR3 is CSVDRVGGSTYGYTF. CDR3 coding DNA: TGCAGCGTTGATCGGGTCGGGGGAAGTACCTATGGCTACACCTTC.

J is TRBJ1-6 and V is TRBV5-6; 7 nucleotides match TRBD1. The CDR3 length is 13 residues. V lost 3 bases, J lost 8 bases, and 2 bases stayed unmatched. Per germline, CDR1 SGHDT and CDR2 YYEEEE. Here the CDR3 DNA reads TGTGCCAGCAGCTCAGACAGGGATTCACCCCTCCACTTT. Translated, it gives CASSSDRDSPLHF.

This clone was detected only a few times. V and J are TRBV5-1 and TRBJ1-6, with a tentative D call TRBD1 (5 bases). Germline V gene sequence: CDR1 SGHRS, CDR2 YFSETQ. V gave up 1 base and J gave up 7 bases, with 15 bases separating them. The CDR3 runs 16 residues. This chain's CDR3 is CASSLSFVTENSPLHF. CDR3 in DNA: TGCGCCAGCAGCTTGTCTTTTGTGACAGAGAATTCACCCCTCCACTTT.

The chain employs TRBV19 and TRBJ1-1; D uncertain. CDR3 length: 13 residues. Germline V gene lookup returns CDR1 LNHDA and CDR2 SQIVND (reference sequence). V dropped 7 bases and J dropped 0 bases, with 9 bases sitting between them. The DNA of the CDR3 is TGTGCCAGTACCCTTCAGATGAACACTGAAGCTTTCTTT. It yields the protein CASTLQMNTEAFF.

This chain joins TRBV2 and TRBJ1-1; D gene ambiguous. V was shortened by 6 bases and J by 3 bases, with 8 bases between the two germline ends. CDR3 length: 12 residues. Per germline, CDR1 SNHLY and CDR2 FYNNEI. In DNA, the CDR3 is TGTGCCAGCAGGTCCGGGGACACTGAAGCTTTCTTT. This codes for CASRSGDTEAFF.